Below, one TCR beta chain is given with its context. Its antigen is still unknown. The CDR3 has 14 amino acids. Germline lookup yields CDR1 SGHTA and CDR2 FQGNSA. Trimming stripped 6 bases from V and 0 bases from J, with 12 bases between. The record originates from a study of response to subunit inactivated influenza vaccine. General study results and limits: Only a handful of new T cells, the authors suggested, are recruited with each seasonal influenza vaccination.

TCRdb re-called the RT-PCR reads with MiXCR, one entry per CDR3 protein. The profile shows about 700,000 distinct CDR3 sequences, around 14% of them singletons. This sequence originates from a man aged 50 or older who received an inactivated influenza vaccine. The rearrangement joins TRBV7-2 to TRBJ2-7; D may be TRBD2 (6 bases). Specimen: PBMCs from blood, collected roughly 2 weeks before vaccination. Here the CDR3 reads CASRMEGSSYEQYF. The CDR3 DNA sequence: TGTGCCAGCAGGATGGAGGGGAGCTCCTACGAGCAGTACTTC.